This T cell receptor beta chain emerged from a study of regulatory T cells in long-lasting Graves disease. Study-level background: Persistent Graves' disease meant over 5 years of antithyroid drugs with positive TSH receptor antibodies. Study findings and constraints: Persistent disease favored TRBV28, TRBJ1-2 and TRBJ2-5.

The time point was: persistent/refractory GD, antithyroid drugs over 5 years with positive TRAb. After RNA was extracted from PBMCs, the TCR library was made from it. Diagnoses of Graves' disease were made by American Thyroid Association guidelines. The CDR3 is 15 residues long. V dropped 2 bases and J dropped 5 bases, with 15 bases sitting between them. Germline-derived CDR1 and CDR2 are MNHEY and SVGEGT. According to the study, TCR beta libraries were built with iRepertoire HTBI primers and CDR3-region Arm-PCR. Per the authors' pipeline: The samples yielded approximately 62 TRBV and around 14 TRBJ segments. From the multiplex PCR reads, TCRdb called clonotypes with MiXCR, one entry per CDR3 protein. The V and J calls reflect TCRdb's pipeline rather than the authors' work. The sample lists 300,000 to 400,000 distinct CDR3 sequences, 20% occurring once. Points on this clonotype: What it binds is unknown.

This clonotype was sampled from a female donor with Graves disease. The source material was peripheral blood mononuclear cells (PBMCs), sampled when the disease was refractory, from a patient treated with antithyroid drugs. The chain has TRBV6-2 or TRBV6-3 and TRBJ2-5; possibly TRBD1 for D (5 bases). CDR3 protein: CASSYTQAPQETQYF. CDR3 DNA: TGTGCCAGCAGTTACACACAGGCCCCTCAGGAGACCCAGTACTTC.